This TCR beta chain was sequenced for a study of CD8+CD57+ T cells in acquired aplastic anemia. On the study more broadly: The sorted CD4+ and CD8+ cells yielded an average around 3.2 ug of DNA. Study-wide results and limits: Significant differences in CD8+ Simpson's diversity were not observed between patients and controls. Researchers report that twenty-nine CD8+ CDR3 sequences appeared in both patients and controls.

Trimming left V 3 bases short and J 4 bases short, with 9 bases between. CDR1 LNHDA and CDR2 SQIVND come from the germline V gene (reference sequence). There are 13 residues in the CDR3. This clonotype was counted many times. The antigen remains undetermined. Investigators profiled TCR beta VDJ and CDR3 from genomic DNA template. TCRdb reanalysed the reads using MiXCR and keeps one entry per CDR3 protein. The data hold just over 150,000 distinct CDR3 sequences, with more than 40% observed a single time. Before being chosen for sequencing, patients had shown CD8+CD57+ cell expansion by flow cytometry. Patients were untreated when blood was sampled.

This chain joins TRBV19 and TRBJ1-1; D perhaps matches TRBD1 (5 bases). Sequences were obtained from sorted CD4+, CD8+, or CD8+CD57+ T cells (not recorded which) from PBMCs. This TCR was recovered from a human donor with aplastic anemia. CDR3 sequence (DNA): TGTGCCAGTAGTATTCAGAGGGGCACTGAAGCTTTCTTT. Its protein is CASSIQRGTEAFF.